Below, one T cell receptor (beta chain) is given with its context. Its antigen is undetermined. This sample stems from a study of CXCR3-negative and CXCR3-positive naive CD8 T cells. Study-wide results and limits: It was found that naive subsets had comparable surface CD5, and TCR strength was inferred from TRB CDR3 properties. Higher TRB CDR3 hydrophobicity marked CXCR3-positive naive cells relative to CXCR3-negative naive cells. Cryopreservation partially decreased CXCR3 expression, and most assays used fresh PBMCs.

Germline V CDR1 and CDR2: MNHEY, SVGEGT. This CDR3 is 13 amino acids long. It was by 5' RACE with UMI labels that the TRB cDNA libraries were prepared. Each CDR3 protein gets one entry in TCRdb, which reprocessed the 5' RACE reads and gives no DNA. The sample is made up of under 150,000 distinct CDR3 sequences, and the top ten hold 0.25% to 0.3% of it. This TCR came from a human donor in good health. Some clones in this sample may be carry-over from other donors' samples. The V gene is TRBV6-2 or TRBV6-3, the J gene TRBJ2-7; no DNA is available, so the TRBD1 call from TCRdb remains unchecked. Source material: naive CXCR3+ CD8+ T cells from blood. Subset specified: CD45RO-CCR7+CD27+CD95- naive CD8+ T cells expressing CXCR3 (TNR3+). The CDR3 sequence: CASRYRQGLEQYF.